Listed below are T cell receptor beta chains from one sample, sequenced in a study of low-dose radiotherapy and immunotherapy resistance in tumors. A single record per CDR3 protein comes from TCRdb applying MiXCR to the reads. The sample has 100,000 or so distinct CDR3 sequences, about 20% seen once; the top ten hold over 4%. The input for sequencing was PBMCs, taken after low-dose radiotherapy plus immunotherapy. The receptors derive from a male donor with prostate cancer. CDR3s include the opening cysteine and the closing phenylalanine or tryptophan. D genes are given only for firm matches. Rows give clone size only sometimes, using once, few, many, or a class for an expanded clone.

d_call: TRBD1; v_call: TRBV4-1; j_call: TRBJ1-4; clone_size: many; cdr3_nt: TGCGCCAGCGGGGACAGGTCCGATAATGAAAAACTGTTTTTT; cdr3_aa: CASGDRSDNEKLFF
d_call: TRBD2; v_call: TRBV7-6; j_call: TRBJ2-1; clone_size: once; cdr3_nt: TGTGCCAGCAGCTCACCGGAGCTAGCGGGGGTCAATGAGCAGTTCTTC; cdr3_aa: CASSSPELAGVNEQFF
d_call: TRBD2; v_call: TRBV29-1; j_call: TRBJ2-2; clone_size: many; cdr3_nt: TGCAGCGTTCGGGGACTAGCGGGGGGCCCGAACACCGGGGAGCTGTTTTTT; cdr3_aa: CSVRGLAGGPNTGELFF
d_call: .; v_call: TRBV4-1; j_call: TRBJ2-2; clone_size: many; cdr3_nt: TGCGCCAGCAGCCACCCTGAGGGTGGCACCGGGGAGCTGTTTTTT; cdr3_aa: CASSHPEGGTGELFF
d_call: .; v_call: TRBV7-2; j_call: TRBJ1-1; clone_size: many; cdr3_nt: TGTGCCAGCAAAAAGGACAGAAACACTGAAGCTTTCTTT; cdr3_aa: CASKKDRNTEAFF
d_call: TRBD1; v_call: TRBV19; j_call: TRBJ1-1; clone_size: many; cdr3_nt: TGTGCCAGTAGTCGACGGGACAGGGGGCTGACTGAAGCTTTCTTT; cdr3_aa: CASSRRDRGLTEAFF
d_call: TRBD2; v_call: TRBV6-5; j_call: TRBJ2-1; clone_size: many; cdr3_nt: TGTGCCAGCAGCCGAACTAGCGGGGGGGCCCTTGGACAGTTCTTC; cdr3_aa: CASSRTSGGALGQFF
d_call: .; v_call: TRBV12-3/TRBV12-4; j_call: TRBJ2-5; clone_size: many; cdr3_nt: TGTGCCAGCAGTCCGTCCTGGTCCCAAGAGACCCAGTACTTC; cdr3_aa: CASSPSWSQETQYF
d_call: .; v_call: TRBV4-1; j_call: TRBJ1-5; clone_size: many; cdr3_nt: TGCGCCAGCAGCCAACAGGCCAACAGGGGCAATCAGCCCCAGCATTTT; cdr3_aa: CASSQQANRGNQPQHF
d_call: .; v_call: TRBV2; j_call: TRBJ1-6; clone_size: many; cdr3_nt: TGTGCCAGCACCTCGGAGGGAGGGACACCCCTCCACTTT; cdr3_aa: CASTSEGGTPLHF
d_call: .; v_call: TRBV6-2/TRBV6-3; j_call: TRBJ2-2; clone_size: .; cdr3_nt: TGTGCCAGCAGCCGTACTAGGGTAATAGGGCCCTCCGGGGAGCTGTTTTTT; cdr3_aa: CASSRTRVIGPSGELFF
d_call: .; v_call: TRBV21-1; j_call: TRBJ1-6; clone_size: many; cdr3_nt: TGTGCCAGCAGCCACCGCCTGGGCATGCCTTTAAATTCACCCCTCCACTTT; cdr3_aa: CASSHRLGMPLNSPLHF
d_call: .; v_call: TRBV5-1; j_call: TRBJ2-4; clone_size: many; cdr3_nt: TGCGCCAGCGGGCTCTACGACGGACGGTCTCAGTACTTC; cdr3_aa: CASGLYDGRSQYF
d_call: TRBD1; v_call: TRBV6-2/TRBV6-3; j_call: TRBJ2-7; clone_size: many; cdr3_nt: TGTGCCAGCAGTTACTACGGGGGACAGGGAGCCTACGAGCAGTACTTC; cdr3_aa: CASSYYGGQGAYEQYF
d_call: TRBD2; v_call: TRBV30; j_call: TRBJ2-1; clone_size: many; cdr3_nt: TGTGCCTGGAGCCTAGCGGCTCTTTCGGGTGAGCAGTTCTTC; cdr3_aa: CAWSLAALSGEQFF
d_call: TRBD1; v_call: TRBV5-1; j_call: TRBJ2-2; clone_size: many; cdr3_nt: TGCGCCAGCAGCTCGGGACAGGCCCCCTCGGAGCTGTTTTTT; cdr3_aa: CASSSGQAPSELFF
d_call: TRBD2; v_call: TRBV3-1; j_call: TRBJ2-1; clone_size: many; cdr3_nt: TGTGCCAGCAGCCCCCCCAGGCTAGCGGGGTCTGAGCAGTTCTTC; cdr3_aa: CASSPPRLAGSEQFF
d_call: .; v_call: TRBV3-1; j_call: TRBJ2-7; clone_size: once; cdr3_nt: TGTGCCAGCACCAGAGGGGCAGGGGCCCCCTACGAGCAGTACTTC; cdr3_aa: CASTRGAGAPYEQYF
d_call: .; v_call: TRBV15; j_call: TRBJ2-1; clone_size: .; cdr3_nt: TGTGCCACCAGCACTAGCACCTACAATGAGCAGTTCTTC; cdr3_aa: CATSTSTYNEQFF
d_call: .; v_call: TRBV7-2; j_call: TRBJ1-5; clone_size: many; cdr3_nt: TGTGCCAGCAGCTTAGGGGTGTATCAGCCCCAGCATTTT; cdr3_aa: CASSLGVYQPQHF
d_call: .; v_call: TRBV2; j_call: TRBJ2-2; clone_size: many; cdr3_nt: TGTGCCAGACGACGGACTTACACCGGGGAGCTGTTTTTT; cdr3_aa: CARRRTYTGELFF
d_call: .; v_call: TRBV5-1; j_call: TRBJ2-6; clone_size: few; cdr3_nt: TGCGCCAGCAGCTTGGAGCCTCGGGGTGTTGGGGCCAACGTCCTGACTTTC; cdr3_aa: CASSLEPRGVGANVLTF
d_call: .; v_call: TRBV19; j_call: TRBJ2-5; clone_size: many; cdr3_nt: TGTGCCAGTAGTATATCCCAGCCCGGGGAGACCCAGTACTTC; cdr3_aa: CASSISQPGETQYF
d_call: .; v_call: TRBV12-3/TRBV12-4; j_call: TRBJ2-5; clone_size: .; cdr3_nt: TGTGCCAGCAGTTCCCTGTCCTACCAAGAGACCCAGTACTTC; cdr3_aa: CASSSLSYQETQYF
d_call: .; v_call: TRBV6-2/TRBV6-3; j_call: TRBJ1-1; clone_size: .; cdr3_nt: TGTGCCAGCAGTCTCCGGGCTACGAACACTGAAGCTTTCTTT; cdr3_aa: CASSLRATNTEAFF
d_call: TRBD1; v_call: TRBV23-1; j_call: TRBJ2-7; clone_size: many; cdr3_nt: TGCGCCAGCGCCCCGGTCCGGGACAGGGGATCCTACGAGCAGTACTTC; cdr3_aa: CASAPVRDRGSYEQYF
d_call: .; v_call: TRBV13; j_call: TRBJ1-4; clone_size: many; cdr3_nt: TGTGCCAGCAGCTCGGCAGGGCTTTCAACTAATGAAAAACTGTTTTTT; cdr3_aa: CASSSAGLSTNEKLFF
d_call: TRBD2; v_call: TRBV3-1; j_call: TRBJ2-3; clone_size: .; cdr3_nt: TGTGCCAGCAGCGCGGTCGGGACTAGCACCACTTGGGGAGATACGCAGTATTTT; cdr3_aa: CASSAVGTSTTWGDTQYF
d_call: TRBD1; v_call: TRBV12-3/TRBV12-4; j_call: TRBJ1-5; clone_size: .; cdr3_nt: TGTGCCTGCATTCGACAGGGGGGAGATCGGAATCAGCCCCAGCATTTT; cdr3_aa: CACIRQGGDRNQPQHF
d_call: .; v_call: TRBV5-1; j_call: TRBJ1-1; clone_size: .; cdr3_nt: TGCGCCAGCAGTGGGGGTAGCAGGGTGATGAACACTGAAGCTTTCTTT; cdr3_aa: CASSGGSRVMNTEAFF
d_call: .; v_call: TRBV18; j_call: TRBJ2-5; clone_size: .; cdr3_nt: TGTGCCAGCTCACCAGAGCCGCATTTTCAAGAGACCCAGTACTTC; cdr3_aa: CASSPEPHFQETQYF
d_call: .; v_call: TRBV7-2; j_call: TRBJ2-2; clone_size: many; cdr3_nt: TGTGCCAGCAGCTTAGGTCTCGCCGGGGGACAGTACACCGGGGAGCTGTTTTTT; cdr3_aa: CASSLGLAGGQYTGELFF
d_call: .; v_call: TRBV10-2; j_call: TRBJ1-4; clone_size: .; cdr3_nt: TGCGCCACCCGCGACAGGACAAATGAAAAACTGTTTTTT; cdr3_aa: CATRDRTNEKLFF
d_call: .; v_call: TRBV6-2/TRBV6-3; j_call: TRBJ2-7; clone_size: .; cdr3_nt: TGTGCCAGCAGTCTCTACCCCCGGTACGAGCAGTACTTC; cdr3_aa: CASSLYPRYEQYF
d_call: TRBD1; v_call: TRBV28; j_call: TRBJ2-7; clone_size: .; cdr3_nt: TGTGCCAACCGGGACAGGGGGCAACCCGAGCAGTACTTC; cdr3_aa: CANRDRGQPEQYF
d_call: .; v_call: TRBV19; j_call: TRBJ1-1; clone_size: many; cdr3_nt: TGTGCCAGTAGTACCCGCCCCACTACAGTGAACACTGAAGCTTTCTTT; cdr3_aa: CASSTRPTTVNTEAFF
d_call: .; v_call: TRBV19; j_call: TRBJ1-4; clone_size: many; cdr3_nt: TGTGCCTCGTCGGGGGATTTCGGTACTAATGAAAAACTGTTTTTT; cdr3_aa: CASSGDFGTNEKLFF
d_call: .; v_call: TRBV5-1; j_call: TRBJ2-2; clone_size: .; cdr3_nt: .; cdr3_aa: CASSLRGAGELFFFF
d_call: .; v_call: TRBV5-1; j_call: TRBJ1-1; clone_size: many; cdr3_nt: TGCGCCAGCAGCCCAAATAATTGGGGGGGGCGGATTGAAGCTTTCTTT; cdr3_aa: CASSPNNWGGRIEAFF
d_call: .; v_call: TRBV5-1; j_call: TRBJ2-2; clone_size: many; cdr3_nt: TGCGCCAGCAGCTGGTTCGCTACCCACACCGGGGAGCTGTTTTTT; cdr3_aa: CASSWFATHTGELFF